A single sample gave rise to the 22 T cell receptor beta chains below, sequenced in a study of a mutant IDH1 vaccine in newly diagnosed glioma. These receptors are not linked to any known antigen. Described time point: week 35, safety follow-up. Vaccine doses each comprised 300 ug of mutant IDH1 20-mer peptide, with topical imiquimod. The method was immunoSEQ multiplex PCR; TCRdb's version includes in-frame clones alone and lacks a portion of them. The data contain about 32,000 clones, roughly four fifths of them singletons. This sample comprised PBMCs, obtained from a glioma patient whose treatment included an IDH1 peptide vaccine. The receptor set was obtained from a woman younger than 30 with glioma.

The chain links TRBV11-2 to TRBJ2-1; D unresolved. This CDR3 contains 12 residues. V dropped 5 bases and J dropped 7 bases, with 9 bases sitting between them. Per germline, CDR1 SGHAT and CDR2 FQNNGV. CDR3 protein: CASSLVTNEQFF. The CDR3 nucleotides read TGTGCCAGCAGCCTCGTTACGAATGAGCAGTTCTTC.

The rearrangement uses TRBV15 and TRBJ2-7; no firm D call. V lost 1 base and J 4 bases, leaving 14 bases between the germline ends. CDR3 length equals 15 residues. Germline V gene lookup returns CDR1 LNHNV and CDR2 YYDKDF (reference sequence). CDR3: CATSRVDGEPYEQYF. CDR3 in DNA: TGTGCCACCAGCAGAGTCGACGGAGAACCTTACGAGCAGTACTTC.

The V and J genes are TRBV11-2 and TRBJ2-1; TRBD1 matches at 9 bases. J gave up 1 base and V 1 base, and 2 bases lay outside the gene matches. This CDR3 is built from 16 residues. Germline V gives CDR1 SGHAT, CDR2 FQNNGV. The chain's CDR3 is CASSLGGQGSYNEQFF. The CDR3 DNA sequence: TGTGCCAGCAGCTTAGGGGGACAGGGTTCCTACAATGAGCAGTTCTTC.

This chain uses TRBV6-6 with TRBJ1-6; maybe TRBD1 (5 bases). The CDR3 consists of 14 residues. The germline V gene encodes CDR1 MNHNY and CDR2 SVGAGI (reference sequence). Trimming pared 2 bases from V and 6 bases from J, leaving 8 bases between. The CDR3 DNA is TGTGCCAGCAGTTACACGGGACCTAATTCACCCCTCCACTTT. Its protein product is CASSYTGPNSPLHF.

The CDR3 spells CASRDSTNTGELFF. The CDR3 nucleotides are TGTGCCAGCAGGGACAGTACGAACACCGGGGAGCTGTTTTTT. V and J are TRBV6-5 and TRBJ2-2, with TRBD1 as a possible D gene (6 bases). The germline V and J ends were trimmed by 6 bases and 0 bases, with 8 bases remaining between them. Looked up from germline, CDR1 is MNHEY and CDR2 is SVGAGI. CDR3 length equals 14 residues.

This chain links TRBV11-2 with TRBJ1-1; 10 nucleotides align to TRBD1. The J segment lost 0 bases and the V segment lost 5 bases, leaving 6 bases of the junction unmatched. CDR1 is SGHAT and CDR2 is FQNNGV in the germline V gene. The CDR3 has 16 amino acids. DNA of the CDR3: TGTGCCAGCAGCCCCCGGGACAGGGGTGTGAACACTGAAGCTTTCTTT. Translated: CASSPRDRGVNTEAFF.

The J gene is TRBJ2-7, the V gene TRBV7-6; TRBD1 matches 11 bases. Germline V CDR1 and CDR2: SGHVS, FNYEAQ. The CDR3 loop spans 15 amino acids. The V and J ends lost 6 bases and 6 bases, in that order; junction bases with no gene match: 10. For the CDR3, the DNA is TGTGCCAGCAGGGAACAGGGACAGGGGGAGGGCGAGCAGTACTTC. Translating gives CASREQGQGEGEQYF.

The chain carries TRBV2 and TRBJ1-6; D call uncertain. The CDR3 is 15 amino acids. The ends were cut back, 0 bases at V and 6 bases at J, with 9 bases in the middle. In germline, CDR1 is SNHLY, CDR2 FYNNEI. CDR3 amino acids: CASSEAGYGNSPLHF. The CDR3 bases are TGTGCCAGCAGTGAAGCAGGGTACGGTAATTCACCCCTCCACTTT.

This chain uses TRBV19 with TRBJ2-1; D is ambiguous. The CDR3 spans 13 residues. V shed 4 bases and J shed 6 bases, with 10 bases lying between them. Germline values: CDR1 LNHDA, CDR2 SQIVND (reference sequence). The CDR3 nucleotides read TGTGCCAGTAGTAATGGGGTAGCCAATGAGCAGTTCTTC. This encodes CASSNGVANEQFF.

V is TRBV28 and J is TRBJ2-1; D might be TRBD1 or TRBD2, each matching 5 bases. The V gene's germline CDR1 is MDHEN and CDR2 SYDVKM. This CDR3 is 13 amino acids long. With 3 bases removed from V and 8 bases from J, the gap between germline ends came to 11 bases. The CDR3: CASSFGGRDEQFF. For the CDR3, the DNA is TGTGCCAGCAGTTTTGGGGGAAGGGATGAGCAGTTCTTC.

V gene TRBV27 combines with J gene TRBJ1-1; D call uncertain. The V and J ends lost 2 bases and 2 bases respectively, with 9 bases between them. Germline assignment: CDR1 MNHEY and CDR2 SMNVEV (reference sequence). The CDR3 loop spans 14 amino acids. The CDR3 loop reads CASSLRVTNTEAFF. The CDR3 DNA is TGTGCCAGCAGTTTACGCGTCACCAACACTGAAGCTTTCTTT.

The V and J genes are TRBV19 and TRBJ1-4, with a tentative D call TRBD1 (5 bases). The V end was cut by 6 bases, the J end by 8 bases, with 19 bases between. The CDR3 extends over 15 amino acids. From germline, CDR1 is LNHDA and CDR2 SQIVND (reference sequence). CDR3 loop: CASSPNSGTGEKLFF. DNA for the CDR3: TGTGCCAGTAGCCCGAATTCCGGGACGGGAGAAAAACTGTTTTTT.

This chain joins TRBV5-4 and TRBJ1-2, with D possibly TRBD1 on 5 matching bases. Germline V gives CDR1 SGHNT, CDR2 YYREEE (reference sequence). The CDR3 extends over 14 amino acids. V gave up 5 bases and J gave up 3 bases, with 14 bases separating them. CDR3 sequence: CASSPQGRDYGYTF. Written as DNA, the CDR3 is TGTGCCAGCAGTCCGCAGGGCCGGGACTATGGCTACACCTTC.

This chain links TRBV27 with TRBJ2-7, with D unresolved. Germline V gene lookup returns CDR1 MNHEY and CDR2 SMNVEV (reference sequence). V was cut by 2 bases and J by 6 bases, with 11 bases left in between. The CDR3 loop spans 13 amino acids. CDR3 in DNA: TGTGCCAGCAGTTTACCTTTGTCTAGCGAGCAGTACTTC. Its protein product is CASSLPLSSEQYF.

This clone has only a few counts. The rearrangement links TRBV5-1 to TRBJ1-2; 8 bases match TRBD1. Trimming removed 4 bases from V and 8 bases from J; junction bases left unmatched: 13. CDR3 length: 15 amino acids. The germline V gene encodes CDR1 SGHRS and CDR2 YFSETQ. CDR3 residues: CASSVGQGSIGGYTF. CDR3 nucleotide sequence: TGCGCCAGCAGCGTAGGACAGGGAAGCATCGGGGGCTACACCTTC.

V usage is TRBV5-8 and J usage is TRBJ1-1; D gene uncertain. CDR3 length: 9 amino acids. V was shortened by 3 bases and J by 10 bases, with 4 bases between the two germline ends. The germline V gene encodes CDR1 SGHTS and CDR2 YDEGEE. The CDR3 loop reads CASSYLAFF. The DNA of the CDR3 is TGTGCCAGCAGCTATCTAGCTTTCTTT.

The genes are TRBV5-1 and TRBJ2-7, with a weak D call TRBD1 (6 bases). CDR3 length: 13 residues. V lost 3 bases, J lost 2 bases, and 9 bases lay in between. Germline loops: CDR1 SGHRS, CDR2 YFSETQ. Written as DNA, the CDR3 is TGCGCCAGCAGCTCGGACAGTCCCTACGAGCAGTACTTC. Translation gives CASSSDSPYEQYF.

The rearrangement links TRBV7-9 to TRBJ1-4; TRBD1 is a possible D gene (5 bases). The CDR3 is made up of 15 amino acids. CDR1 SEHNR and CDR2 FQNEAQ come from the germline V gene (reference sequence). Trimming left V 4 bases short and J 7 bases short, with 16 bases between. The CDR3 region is CASSSQDLIGEKLFF. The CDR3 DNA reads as TGTGCCAGCAGCTCACAGGACTTGATTGGTGAAAAACTGTTTTTT.

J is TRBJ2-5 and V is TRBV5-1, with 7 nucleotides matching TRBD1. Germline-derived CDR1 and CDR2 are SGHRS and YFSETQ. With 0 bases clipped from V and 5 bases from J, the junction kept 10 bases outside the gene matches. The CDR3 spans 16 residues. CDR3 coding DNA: TGCGCCAGCAGCTTGGCTAAACAGGGGTGGGGCGAGACCCAGTACTTC. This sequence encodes CASSLAKQGWGETQYF.

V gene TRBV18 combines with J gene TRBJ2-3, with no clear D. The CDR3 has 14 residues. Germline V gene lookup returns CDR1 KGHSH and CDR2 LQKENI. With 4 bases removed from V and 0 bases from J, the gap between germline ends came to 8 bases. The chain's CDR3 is CASSLVTSTDTQYF. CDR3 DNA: TGTGCCAGCTCACTTGTCACTAGCACAGATACGCAGTATTTT.

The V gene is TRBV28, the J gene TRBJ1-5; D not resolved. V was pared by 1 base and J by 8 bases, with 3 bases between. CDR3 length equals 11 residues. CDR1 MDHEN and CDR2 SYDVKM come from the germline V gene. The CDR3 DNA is TGTGCCAGCAGTTTATCTGAGCCCCAGCATTTT. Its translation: CASSLSEPQHF. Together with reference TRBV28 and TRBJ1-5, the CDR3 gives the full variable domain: DVKVTQSSRYLVKRTGEKVFLECVQDMDHENMFWYRQDPGLGLRLIYFSYDVKMKEKGDIPEGYSVSREKKERFSLILESASTNQTSMYLCASSLSEPQHFGDGTRLSIL.

CDR3 DNA: TGTGCCAGCAGTTACTCTTTACAGGGCACTGAAGCTTTCTTT. This translates into CASSYSLQGTEAFF. The chain carries TRBV6-5 and TRBJ1-1, with D possibly matching TRBD1 (6 bases). V was pared by 0 bases and J by 4 bases, with 9 bases between. Germline CDR1 reads MNHEY; CDR2 reads SVGAGI. This CDR3 spans 14 amino acids.